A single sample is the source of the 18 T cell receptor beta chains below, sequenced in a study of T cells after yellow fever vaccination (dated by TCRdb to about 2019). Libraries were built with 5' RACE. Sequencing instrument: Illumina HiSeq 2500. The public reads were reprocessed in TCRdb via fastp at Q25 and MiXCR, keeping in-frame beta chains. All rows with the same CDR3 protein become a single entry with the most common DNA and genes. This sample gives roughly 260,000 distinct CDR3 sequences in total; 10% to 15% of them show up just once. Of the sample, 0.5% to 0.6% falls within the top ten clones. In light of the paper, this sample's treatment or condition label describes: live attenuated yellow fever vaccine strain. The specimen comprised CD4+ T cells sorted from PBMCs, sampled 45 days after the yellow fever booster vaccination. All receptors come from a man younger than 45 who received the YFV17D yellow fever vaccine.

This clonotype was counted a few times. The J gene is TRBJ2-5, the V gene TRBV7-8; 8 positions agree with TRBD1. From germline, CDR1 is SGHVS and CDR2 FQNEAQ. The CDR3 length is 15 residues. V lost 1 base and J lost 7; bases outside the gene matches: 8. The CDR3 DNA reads TGTGCCAGCAGCTTAGGCGGCAGGGGGCCCGGGACCCAGTACTTC. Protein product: CASSLGGRGPGTQYF.

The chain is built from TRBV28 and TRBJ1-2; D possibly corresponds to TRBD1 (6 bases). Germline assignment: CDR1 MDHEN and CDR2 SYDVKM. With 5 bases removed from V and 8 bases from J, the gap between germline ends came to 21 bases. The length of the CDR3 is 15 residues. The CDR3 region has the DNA TGTGCCAGCAGTAGAAGACAACAGGGCCTGTGGGGCTACACCTTC. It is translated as CASSRRQQGLWGYTF.

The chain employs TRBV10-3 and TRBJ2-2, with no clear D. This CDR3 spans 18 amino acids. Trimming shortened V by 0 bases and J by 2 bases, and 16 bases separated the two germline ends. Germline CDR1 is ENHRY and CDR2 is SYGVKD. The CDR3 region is CAISESIKGLFNTGELFF. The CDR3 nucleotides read TGTGCCATCAGTGAGTCGATAAAGGGTTTATTTAACACCGGGGAGCTGTTTTTT.

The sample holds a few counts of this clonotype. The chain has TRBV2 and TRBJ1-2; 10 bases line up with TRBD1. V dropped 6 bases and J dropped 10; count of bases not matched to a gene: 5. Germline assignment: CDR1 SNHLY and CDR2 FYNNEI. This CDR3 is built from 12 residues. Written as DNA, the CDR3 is TGTGCCAGCAGCCGGGACAGGGGCGACTACACCTTC. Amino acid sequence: CASSRDRGDYTF.

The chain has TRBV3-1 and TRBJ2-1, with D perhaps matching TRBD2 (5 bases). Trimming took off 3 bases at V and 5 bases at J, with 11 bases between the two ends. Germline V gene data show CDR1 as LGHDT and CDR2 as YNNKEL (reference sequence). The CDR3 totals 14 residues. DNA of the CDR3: TGTGCCAGCAGCCAGCACGGGGTGGACAATGAGCAGTTCTTC. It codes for CASSQHGVDNEQFF.

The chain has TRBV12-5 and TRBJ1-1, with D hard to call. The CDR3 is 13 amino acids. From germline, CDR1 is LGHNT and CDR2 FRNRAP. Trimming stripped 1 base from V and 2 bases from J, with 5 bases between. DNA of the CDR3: TGTGCTAGTGGTTTGGAAACAAACACTGAAGCTTTCTTT. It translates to CASGLETNTEAFF.

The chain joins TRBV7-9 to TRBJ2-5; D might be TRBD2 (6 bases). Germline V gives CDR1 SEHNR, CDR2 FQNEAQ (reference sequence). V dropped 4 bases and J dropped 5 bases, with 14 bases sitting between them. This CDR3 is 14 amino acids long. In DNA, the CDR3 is TGTGCCAGCAGCTCCAGGAGGGCCGCTGAGACCCAGTACTTC. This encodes CASSSRRAAETQYF.

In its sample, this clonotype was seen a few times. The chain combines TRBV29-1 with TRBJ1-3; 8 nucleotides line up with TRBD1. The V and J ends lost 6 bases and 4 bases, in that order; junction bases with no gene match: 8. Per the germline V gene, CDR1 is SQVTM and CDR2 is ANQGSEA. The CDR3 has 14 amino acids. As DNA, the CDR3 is TGCAGCGTCCGCTTGGACAGGGCCGGAAACACCATATATTTT. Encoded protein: CSVRLDRAGNTIYF.

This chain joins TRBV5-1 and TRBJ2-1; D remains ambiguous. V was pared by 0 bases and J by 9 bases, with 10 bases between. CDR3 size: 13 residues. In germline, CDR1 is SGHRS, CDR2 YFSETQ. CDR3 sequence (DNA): TGCGCCAGCAGCTTGGACACGATATCTGAGCAGTTCTTC. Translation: CASSLDTISEQFF.

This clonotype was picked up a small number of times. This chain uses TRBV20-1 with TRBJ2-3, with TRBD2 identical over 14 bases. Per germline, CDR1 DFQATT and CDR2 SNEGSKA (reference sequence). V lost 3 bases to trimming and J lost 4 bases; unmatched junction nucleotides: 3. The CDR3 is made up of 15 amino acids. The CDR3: CSARGLAGVSDTQYF. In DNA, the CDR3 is TGCAGTGCTAGGGGACTAGCGGGAGTCTCAGATACGCAGTATTTT.

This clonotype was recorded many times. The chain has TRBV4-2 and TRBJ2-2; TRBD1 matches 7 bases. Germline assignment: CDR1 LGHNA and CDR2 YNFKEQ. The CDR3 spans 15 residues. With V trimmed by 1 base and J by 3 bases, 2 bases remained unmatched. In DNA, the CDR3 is TGTGCCAGCAGCCAAGTGGGGACAGACACCGGGGAGCTGTTTTTT. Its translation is CASSQVGTDTGELFF.

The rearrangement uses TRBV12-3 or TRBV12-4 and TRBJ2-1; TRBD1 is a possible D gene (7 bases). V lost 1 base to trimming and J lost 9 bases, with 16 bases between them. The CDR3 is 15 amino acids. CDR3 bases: TGTGCCAGCAGTTTAGTGGCCAGGGGGGTTCTTGAGCAGTTCTTC. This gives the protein CASSLVARGVLEQFF.

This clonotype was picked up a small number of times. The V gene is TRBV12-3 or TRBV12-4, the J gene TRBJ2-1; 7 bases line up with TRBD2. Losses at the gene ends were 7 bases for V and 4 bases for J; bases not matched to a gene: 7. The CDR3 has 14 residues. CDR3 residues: CASTTSVGYNEQFF. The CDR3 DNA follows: TGTGCCAGCACCACTAGCGTAGGGTACAATGAGCAGTTCTTC.

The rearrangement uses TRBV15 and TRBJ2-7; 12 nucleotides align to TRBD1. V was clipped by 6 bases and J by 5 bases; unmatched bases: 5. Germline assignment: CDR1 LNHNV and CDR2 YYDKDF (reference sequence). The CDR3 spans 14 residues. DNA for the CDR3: TGTGCCACCAGTAGGGACAGGGGGCCCCACGAGCAGTACTTC. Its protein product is CATSRDRGPHEQYF.

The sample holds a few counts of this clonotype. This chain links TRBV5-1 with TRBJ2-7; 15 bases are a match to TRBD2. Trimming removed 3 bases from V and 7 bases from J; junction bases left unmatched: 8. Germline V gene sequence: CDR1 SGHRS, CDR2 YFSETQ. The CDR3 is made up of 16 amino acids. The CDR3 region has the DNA TGCGCCAGCAGCTACGGGACTAGCGGGAGGTTGGTGGAGCAGTACTTC. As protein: CASSYGTSGRLVEQYF.

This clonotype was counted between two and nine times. CDR3 amino acids: CASSKQSGELETQYF. In DNA, the CDR3 is TGTGCCAGCAGCAAACAATCAGGGGAGTTGGAGACCCAGTACTTC. The V and J genes are TRBV7-2 and TRBJ2-5; D is possibly TRBD1 (6 bases). The germline V and J ends were trimmed by 5 bases and 5 bases, with 18 bases remaining between them. The CDR3 is 15 amino acids. Germline V gene sequence: CDR1 SGHTA, CDR2 FQGNSA.

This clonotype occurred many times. The CDR3 DNA reads TGCGCCAGCAGCCAAGGAACTAAAAATGAGCAGTTCTTC. Its translation: CASSQGTKNEQFF. The chain has TRBV4-3 and TRBJ2-1; D is ambiguous. Trimming cost V 1 base and J 7 bases, with 8 bases left between them. The germline V gene encodes CDR1 LGHNA and CDR2 YSLEER. The CDR3 runs to 13 residues.

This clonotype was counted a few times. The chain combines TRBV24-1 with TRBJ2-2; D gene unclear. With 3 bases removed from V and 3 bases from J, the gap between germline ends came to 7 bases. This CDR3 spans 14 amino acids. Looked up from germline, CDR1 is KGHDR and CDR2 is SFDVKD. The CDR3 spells CATSDPWDTGELFF. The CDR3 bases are TGTGCCACCAGTGATCCTTGGGACACCGGGGAGCTGTTTTTT.